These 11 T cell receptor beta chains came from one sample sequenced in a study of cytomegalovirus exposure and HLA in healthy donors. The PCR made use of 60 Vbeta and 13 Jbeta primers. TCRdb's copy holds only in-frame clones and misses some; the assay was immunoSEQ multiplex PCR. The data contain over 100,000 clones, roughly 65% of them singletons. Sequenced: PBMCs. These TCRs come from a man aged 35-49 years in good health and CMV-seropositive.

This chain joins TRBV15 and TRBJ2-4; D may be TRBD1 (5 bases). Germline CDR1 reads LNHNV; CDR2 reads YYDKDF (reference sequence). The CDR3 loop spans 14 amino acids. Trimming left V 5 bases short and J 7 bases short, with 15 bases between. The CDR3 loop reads CATSGRIGANIQYF. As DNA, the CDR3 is TGTGCCACCAGCGGAAGGATTGGGGCTAACATTCAGTACTTC.

CDR3 bases: TGTGCCAGCTCACCCGACAGGGAGCGTCAGCCCCAGCATTTT. Its translation: CASSPDRERQPQHF. The J gene is TRBJ1-5, the V gene TRBV18; TRBD1 matches at 7 bases. V was pared by 3 bases and J by 6 bases, with 5 bases of the junction left unmatched. CDR1 is KGHSH, CDR2 LQKENI, per germline. The CDR3 is 14 residues long.

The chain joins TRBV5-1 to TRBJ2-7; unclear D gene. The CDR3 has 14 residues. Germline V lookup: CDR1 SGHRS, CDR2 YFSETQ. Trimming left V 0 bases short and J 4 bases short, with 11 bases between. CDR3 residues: CASSLESPTYEQYF. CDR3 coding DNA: TGCGCCAGCAGCTTGGAATCCCCGACTTACGAGCAGTACTTC.

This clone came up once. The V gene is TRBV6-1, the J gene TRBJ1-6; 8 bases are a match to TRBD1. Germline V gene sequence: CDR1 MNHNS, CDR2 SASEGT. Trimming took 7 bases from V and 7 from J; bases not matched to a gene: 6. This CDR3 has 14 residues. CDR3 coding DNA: TGTGCCAGCACTGGCAGGGGGCAAAATTCACCCCTCCACTTT. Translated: CASTGRGQNSPLHF.

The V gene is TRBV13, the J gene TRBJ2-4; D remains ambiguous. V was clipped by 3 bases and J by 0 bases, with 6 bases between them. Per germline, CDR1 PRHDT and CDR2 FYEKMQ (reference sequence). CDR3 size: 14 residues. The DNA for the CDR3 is TGTGCCAGCAGCTTTCTAGTAGCCAAAAACATTCAGTACTTC. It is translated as CASSFLVAKNIQYF.

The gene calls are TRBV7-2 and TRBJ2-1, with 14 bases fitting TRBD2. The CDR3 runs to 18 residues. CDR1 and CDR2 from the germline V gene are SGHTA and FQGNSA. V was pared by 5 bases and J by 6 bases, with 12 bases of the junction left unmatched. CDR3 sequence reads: CASSVEGTSGRRGNEQFF. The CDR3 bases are TGTGCCAGCAGCGTTGAAGGGACTAGCGGGAGAAGAGGCAATGAGCAGTTCTTC.

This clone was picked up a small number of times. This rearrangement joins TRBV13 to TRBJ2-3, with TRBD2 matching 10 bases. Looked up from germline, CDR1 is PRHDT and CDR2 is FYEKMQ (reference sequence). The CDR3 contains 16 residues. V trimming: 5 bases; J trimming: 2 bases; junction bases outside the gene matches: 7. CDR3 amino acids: CASSILGLAITDTQYF. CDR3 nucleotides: TGTGCCAGCAGCATCCTGGGACTAGCGATCACAGATACGCAGTATTTT.

CDR3 loop: CASSQGRGRGTGELFF. CDR3 coding DNA: TGTGCCAGCAGCCAAGGAAGGGGGAGAGGGACCGGGGAGCTGTTTTTT. This chain links TRBV4-2 with TRBJ2-2; D is possibly TRBD1 (6 bases). Germline CDR1 and CDR2: LGHNA and YNFKEQ. The V gene lost 1 base and the J gene lost 5 bases, with 14 bases spanning the gap. This CDR3 is 16 amino acids long.

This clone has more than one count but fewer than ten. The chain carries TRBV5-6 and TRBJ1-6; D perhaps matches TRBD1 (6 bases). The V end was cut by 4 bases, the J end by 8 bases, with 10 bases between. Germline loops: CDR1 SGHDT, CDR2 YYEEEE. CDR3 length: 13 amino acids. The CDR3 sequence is CASSLQGDSPLHF. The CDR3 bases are TGTGCCAGCAGCCTACAGGGTGATTCACCCCTCCACTTT.

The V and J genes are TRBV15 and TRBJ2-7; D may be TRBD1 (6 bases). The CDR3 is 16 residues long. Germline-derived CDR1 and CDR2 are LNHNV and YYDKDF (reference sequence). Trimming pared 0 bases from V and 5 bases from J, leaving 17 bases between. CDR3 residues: CATSRDLQGTGHEQYF. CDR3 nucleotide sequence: TGTGCCACCAGCAGAGATTTGCAGGGGACGGGTCACGAGCAGTACTTC.

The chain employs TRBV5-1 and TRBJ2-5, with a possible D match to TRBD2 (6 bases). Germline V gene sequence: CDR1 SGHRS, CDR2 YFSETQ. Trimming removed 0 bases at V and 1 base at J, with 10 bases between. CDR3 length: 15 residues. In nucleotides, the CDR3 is TGCGCCAGCAGCTTGGTCCCCGGGGGCCAAGAGACCCAGTACTTC. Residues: CASSLVPGGQETQYF. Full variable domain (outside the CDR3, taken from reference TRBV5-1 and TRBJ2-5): KAGVTQTPRYLIKTRGQQVTLSCSPISGHRSVSWYQQTPGQGLQFLFEYFSETQRNKGNFPGRFSGRQFSNSRSEMNVSTLELGDSALYLCASSLVPGGQETQYFGPGTRLLVL.